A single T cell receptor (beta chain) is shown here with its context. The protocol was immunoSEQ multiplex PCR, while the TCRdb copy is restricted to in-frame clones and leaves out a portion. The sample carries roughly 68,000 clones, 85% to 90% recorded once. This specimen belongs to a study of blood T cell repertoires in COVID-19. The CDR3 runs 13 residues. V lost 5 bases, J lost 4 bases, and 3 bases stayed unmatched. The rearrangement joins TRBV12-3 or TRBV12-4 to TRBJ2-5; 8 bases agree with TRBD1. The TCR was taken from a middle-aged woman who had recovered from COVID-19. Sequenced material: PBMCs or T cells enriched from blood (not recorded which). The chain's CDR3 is CASSPTGAETQYF. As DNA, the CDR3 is TGTGCCAGCAGTCCGACAGGGGCAGAGACCCAGTACTTC.